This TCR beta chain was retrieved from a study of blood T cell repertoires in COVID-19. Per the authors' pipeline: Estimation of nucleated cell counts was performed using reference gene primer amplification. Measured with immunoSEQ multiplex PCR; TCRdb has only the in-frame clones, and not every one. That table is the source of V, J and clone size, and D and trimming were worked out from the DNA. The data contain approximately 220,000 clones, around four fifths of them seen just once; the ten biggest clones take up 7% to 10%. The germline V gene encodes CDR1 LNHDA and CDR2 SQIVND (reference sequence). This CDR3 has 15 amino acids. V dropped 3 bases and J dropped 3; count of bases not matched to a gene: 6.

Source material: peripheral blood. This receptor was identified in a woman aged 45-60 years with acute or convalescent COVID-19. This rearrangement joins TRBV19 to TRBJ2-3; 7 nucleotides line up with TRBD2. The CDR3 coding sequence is TGTGCCAGTAGTATGAGGGAGGGGTCGACAGATACGCAGTATTTT. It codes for CASSMREGSTDTQYF. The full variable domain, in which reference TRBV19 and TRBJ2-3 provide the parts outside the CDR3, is DGGITQSPKYLFRKEGQNVTLSCEQNLNHDAMYWYRQDPGQGLRLIYYSQIVNDFQKGDIAEGYSVSREKKESFPLTVTSAQKNPTAFYLCASSMREGSTDTQYFGPGTRLTVL.